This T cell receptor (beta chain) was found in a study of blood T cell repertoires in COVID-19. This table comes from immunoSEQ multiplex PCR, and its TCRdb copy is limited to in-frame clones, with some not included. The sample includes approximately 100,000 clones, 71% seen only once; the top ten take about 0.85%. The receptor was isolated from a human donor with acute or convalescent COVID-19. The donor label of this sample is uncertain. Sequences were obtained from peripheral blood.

CDR3 coding DNA: TGTGCCAGCTCACCTAATACAGGGCGCGAGCAGTACGTC. This translates into CASSPNTGREQYV. V gene TRBV18 combines with J gene TRBJ2-7, with a tentative D call TRBD1 (6 bases). Deletions cut 3 bases from V and 6 bases from J, with 12 bases between. The CDR3 sequence is 13 residues long. Germline-derived CDR1 and CDR2 are KGHSH and LQKENI.